These 10 T cell receptor beta chains originate from one sample sequenced in a study of T-cell reconstitution after alpha-beta-depleted transplantation in children. As it was prepared, the TCRbeta library received unique molecular identifiers. One entry per CDR3 protein results from TCRdb running MiXCR on the PCR reads. In the table there are about 980,000 distinct CDR3 sequences, 25% to 30% of which are singletons. Sequenced material: PBMCs, mostly from graft donor cells, taken 360 days after TCRalphabeta/CD19-depleted stem cell transplant. All receptors derive from a boy younger than two who had a stem cell transplant for SCID, so the T cells may come from the graft donor.

The V gene is TRBV20-1, the J gene TRBJ1-6; 7 bases map to TRBD1. From germline, CDR1 is DFQATT and CDR2 SNEGSKA (reference sequence). CDR3 length: 14 residues. V shed 3 bases and J 7 bases; nucleotides not matched to a gene: 6. DNA for the CDR3: TGCAGTGCTAGGCTAGCGGGACAGAATTCACCCCTCCACTTT. Translation: CSARLAGQNSPLHF.

J is TRBJ2-7 and V is TRBV21-1; the table names TRBD1, a call not compared with the DNA. TRBV21-1 is deemed a pseudogene. This CDR3 is 10 amino acids long. CDR3 protein: CAPNTPQQYF. The CDR3 DNA sequence: TGTGCCCCTAACACCCCCCAGCAGTACTTC.

The V and J genes are TRBV20-1 and TRBJ2-5; 7 bases map to TRBD1. Unmatched junction bases numbered 7, after V lost 4 bases and J lost 5 bases. This CDR3 spans 13 amino acids. From germline, CDR1 is DFQATT and CDR2 SNEGSKA (reference sequence). The CDR3 protein is CSAITRGQETQYF. The CDR3, as DNA: TGCAGTGCTATAACGAGGGGGCAGGAGACCCAGTACTTC.

The table lists this clonotype with a few counts. The genes are TRBV4-1 and TRBJ1-4; TRBD1 might be the D (6 bases). The CDR3 has 15 amino acids. V was shortened by 0 bases and J by 7 bases, with 12 bases between the two germline ends. The germline gives CDR1 MGHRA, CDR2 YSYEKL. CDR3 in DNA: TGCGCCAGCAGCCAAGAACAGGGAAGGGGTGAAAAACTGTTTTTT. Its translation: CASSQEQGRGEKLFF.

This clonotype was seen only once. The chain employs TRBV9 and TRBJ2-3; TRBD2 matches 10 bases. The V gene end was trimmed by 2 bases and the J gene end by 4 bases; junction bases not matched to a gene: 4. This CDR3 region has 15 residues. The germline CDR1 and CDR2 sequences are SGDLS and YYNGEE. The CDR3 spells CASSVSGGVADTQYF. CDR3 DNA: TGTGCCAGCAGCGTCAGCGGGGGGGTGGCAGATACGCAGTATTTT.

This clonotype has more than one count but fewer than ten. The chain joins TRBV5-1 to TRBJ2-3; D possibly uses TRBD1 or TRBD2 (6 bases each). Trimming stripped 0 bases from V and 5 bases from J, with 19 bases between. Germline lookup yields CDR1 SGHRS and CDR2 YFSETQ. The CDR3 runs to 17 residues. Here the CDR3 DNA reads TGCGCCAGCAGCTTGGCCCCTGGACGGAAGGGGGGAGATACGCAGTATTTT. This codes for CASSLAPGRKGGDTQYF.

This clonotype was recorded many times. This chain links TRBV12-3 or TRBV12-4 with TRBJ2-5; D not certain. V lost 2 bases and J lost 2, with 12 bases in between. CDR3 length equals 15 residues. The DNA of the CDR3 is TGTGCCAGCAGTTTAAGAGGACGTGGGCAAGAGACCCAGTACTTC. Residues: CASSLRGRGQETQYF.

This clonotype was detected only a few times. This sequence joins TRBV7-9 and TRBJ2-7, with 8 bases lining up with TRBD1. CDR1 SEHNR and CDR2 FQNEAQ come from the germline V gene (reference sequence). This CDR3 region has 13 residues. Trimming removed 4 bases from V and 7 bases from J; junction bases left unmatched: 6. This chain's CDR3 is CASSWTGLGEQYF. Here the CDR3 DNA reads TGTGCCAGCAGCTGGACAGGGTTGGGGGAGCAGTACTTC.

The chain recombines TRBV12-3 or TRBV12-4 with TRBJ2-5, with 7 bases lining up with TRBD1. V trimming: 5 bases; J trimming: 7 bases; junction bases outside the gene matches: 10. CDR3 length equals 14 residues. Here the CDR3 reads CASSPRQGPGTQYF. Here the CDR3 DNA reads TGTGCCAGCAGTCCCCGACAGGGCCCAGGGACCCAGTACTTC.

This clonotype occurred a few times. V is TRBV11-1 and J is TRBJ2-3; TRBD2 might be the D (6 bases). The CDR3 is 18 residues long. Germline V gene sequence: CDR1 SGHAT, CDR2 FQDESV (reference sequence). V lost 0 bases and J lost 0, with 16 bases in between. CDR3 amino acids: CASSLALLGSRSTDTQYF. CDR3 DNA sequence: TGTGCCAGCAGCTTAGCTTTACTCGGGAGCCGGAGCACAGATACGCAGTATTTT.